This record covers a single T cell receptor (beta chain). Its target is unknown. This record belongs to a study of lymphopenia after photon versus proton radiotherapy. Whole-study results and caveats: Photon-treated patients lost naive T cells and TCR diversity; proton-treated stayed stable.

Only in-frame clones appear in the TCRdb table, and some are missing; sequencing was by immunoSEQ multiplex PCR. Of roughly 45,000 clones in the sample, around 86% were seen once. With 4 bases clipped from V and 10 bases from J, the junction kept 11 bases outside the gene matches. Germline CDR1 is MGHDK and CDR2 is SYGVNS. The CDR3 extends over 16 amino acids. The rearrangement links TRBV25-1 to TRBJ1-6; TRBD1 matches 9 bases. This clonotype was obtained from a middle-aged man with gastric cancer. The sequences come from peripheral blood, collected from a patient treated with photon-based radiotherapy. CDR3 coding DNA: TGTGCCAGCAGTGCGAATGCCGGGACAGGGTTATCACCCCTCCACTTT. This translates into CASSANAGTGLSPLHF.